This T cell receptor (beta chain) was identified during a study of CXCR3-negative and CXCR3-positive naive CD8 T cells. CDR1 and CDR2 from the germline V gene are SGDLS and YYNGEE. The CDR3 consists of 16 residues. The TRB cDNA libraries were prepared by 5' RACE with UMI labels. TCRdb re-called the 5' RACE reads and gives one entry per CDR3 protein, without DNA. Recorded for this sample: several thousand distinct CDR3 sequences. Notes on this clonotype: Antigen specificity is unknown.

Naive cells were sorted as CD45RO-, CCR7+, CD27+ and CD95-. Study observations and caveats: High diversity, comparable across both naive subsets, contrasted with much lower diversity in memory CD8+ cells. CXCR3 levels fell partly with cryopreservation; most assays relied on fresh PBMCs. TRBV-TRBJ usage was similar across naive CXCR3 subsets but distinct in memory cells.

The chain is built from TRBV9 and TRBJ2-3; the TCRdb call, TRBD1, lacks DNA for checking. The sequenced sample was naive CXCR3- CD8+ T cells from blood. Described subset: CD45RO-CCR7+CD27+CD95- naive CD8+ T cells lacking CXCR3 (TNR3-). The receptor's source is a human donor in good health. Some clones in this sample may be carry-over from other donors' samples. The CDR3 reads CASSATGPASTDTQYF.